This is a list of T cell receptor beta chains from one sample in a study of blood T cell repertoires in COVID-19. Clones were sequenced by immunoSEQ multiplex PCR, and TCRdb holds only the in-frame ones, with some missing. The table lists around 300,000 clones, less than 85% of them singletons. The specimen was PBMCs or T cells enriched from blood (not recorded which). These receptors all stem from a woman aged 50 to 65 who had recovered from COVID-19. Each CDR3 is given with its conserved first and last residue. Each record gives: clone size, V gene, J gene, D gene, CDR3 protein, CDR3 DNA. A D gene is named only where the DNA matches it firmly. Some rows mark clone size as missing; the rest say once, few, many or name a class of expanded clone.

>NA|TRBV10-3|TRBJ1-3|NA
CAISEWGVSGNTIYF
TGTGCCATCAGTGAGTGGGGGGTCTCTGGAAACACCATATATTTT
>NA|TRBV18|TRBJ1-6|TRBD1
CASSPLDRDSPLHF
TGTGCCAGCTCACCACTAGACAGGGATTCACCCCTCCACTTT
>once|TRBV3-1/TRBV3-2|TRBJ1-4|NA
CASSPSGAANEKLFF
TGTGCCAGCAGCCCCTCGGGAGCAGCTAATGAAAAACTGTTTTTT
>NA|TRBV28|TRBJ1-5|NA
CASSLLAGLLHSNQPQHF
TGTGCCAGCAGTTTACTGGCAGGGCTTTTACATAGCAATCAGCCCCAGCATTTT
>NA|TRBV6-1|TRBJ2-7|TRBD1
CASSEAGTGIYEQYF
TGTGCCAGCAGTGAAGCAGGGACAGGGATCTACGAGCAGTACTTC
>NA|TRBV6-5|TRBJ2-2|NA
CASSYYRNTGELFF
TGTGCCAGCAGTTACTACAGGAACACCGGGGAGCTGTTTTTT
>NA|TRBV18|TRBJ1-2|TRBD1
CAGAGQGTGYTF
TGTGCTGGCGCGGGACAGGGTACTGGCTACACCTTC
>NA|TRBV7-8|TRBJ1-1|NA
CASRPGRGMNTEAFF
TGTGCCAGCAGGCCAGGAAGGGGGATGAACACTGAAGCTTTCTTT
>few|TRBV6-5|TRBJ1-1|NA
CASSLGRAATEAFF
TGTGCCAGCAGCCTGGGCAGGGCCGCCACTGAAGCTTTCTTT
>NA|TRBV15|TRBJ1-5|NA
CATREAGVQPQHF
TGTGCCACGAGAGAGGCAGGGGTGCAGCCCCAGCATTTT
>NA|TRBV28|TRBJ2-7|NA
CASTLHGSFRDEQYF
TGTGCCAGCACCCTACACGGGAGTTTTCGGGACGAGCAGTACTTC
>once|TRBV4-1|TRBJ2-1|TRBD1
CASSPDRGNEQFF
TGCGCCAGCAGCCCAGACAGGGGCAATGAGCAGTTCTTC
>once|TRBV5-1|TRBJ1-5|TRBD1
CASSLGDRADQPQHF
TGCGCCAGCAGCTTGGGGGACAGGGCGGATCAGCCCCAGCATTTT
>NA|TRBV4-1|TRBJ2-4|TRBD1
CASSQDLGQGKLNIQYF
TGCGCCAGCAGCCAAGATTTGGGACAGGGAAAGTTGAACATTCAGTACTTC
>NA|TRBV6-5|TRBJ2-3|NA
CASSYGHSGDTQYF
TGTGCCAGCAGTTACGGGCACTCAGGAGATACGCAGTATTTT
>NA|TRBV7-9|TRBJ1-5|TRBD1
CASSLGDSVNQPQHF
TGTGCCAGCAGCTTAGGGGACAGCGTCAATCAGCCCCAGCATTTT
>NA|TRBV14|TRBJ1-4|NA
CASSQDGPGRSEKLFF
TGTGCCAGCAGCCAAGATGGTCCCGGGAGAAGTGAAAAACTGTTTTTT
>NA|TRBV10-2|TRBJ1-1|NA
CASSDIRGTEAFF
TGCGCCAGCAGCGATATTAGGGGAACTGAAGCTTTCTTT
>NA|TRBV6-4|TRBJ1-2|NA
CASSDSQGGGYTF
TGTGCCAGCAGTGACTCGCAGGGAGGTGGCTACACCTTC
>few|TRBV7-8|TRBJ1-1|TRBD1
CASSARQGVNTEAFF
TGTGCCAGCAGCGCGCGACAGGGGGTGAACACTGAAGCTTTCTTT
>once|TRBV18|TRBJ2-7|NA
CASSPAADYEQYF
TGTGCCAGCTCACCCGCGGCGGATTACGAGCAGTACTTC
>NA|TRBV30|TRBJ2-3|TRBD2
CACSPGGGITDTQYF
TGTGCCTGCAGCCCGGGGGGGGGAATCACAGATACGCAGTATTTT
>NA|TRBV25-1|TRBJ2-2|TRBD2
CASSATGGKTPNTGELFF
TGTGCCAGCAGTGCCACCGGGGGGAAAACCCCAAACACCGGGGAGCTGTTTTTT
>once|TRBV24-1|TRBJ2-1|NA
CATSDFGQDEQFF
TGTGCCACCAGTGATTTTGGGCAGGATGAGCAGTTCTTC
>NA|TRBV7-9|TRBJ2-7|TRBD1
CASNRQGSGYEQYF
TGTGCCAGCAACCGACAGGGGTCGGGTTACGAGCAGTACTTC
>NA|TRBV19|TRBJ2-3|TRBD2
CASMGLAGHTQYF
TGTGCCAGTATGGGCCTAGCGGGACATACGCAGTATTTT
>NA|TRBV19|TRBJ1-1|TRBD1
CASSTQGVVNTEAFF
TGTGCCAGTAGTACACAGGGGGTTGTGAACACTGAAGCTTTCTTT
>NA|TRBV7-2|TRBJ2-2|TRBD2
CASSLVNGRAGELFF
TGTGCCAGCAGCTTAGTTAACGGGAGGGCCGGGGAGCTGTTTTTT
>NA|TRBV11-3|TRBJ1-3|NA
CASSLVLPGPPSGNTIYF
TGTGCCAGCAGCTTAGTTCTTCCAGGGCCCCCCTCTGGAAACACCATATATTTT
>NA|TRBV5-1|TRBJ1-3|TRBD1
CASSLAQTGDPGNTIYF
TGCGCCAGCAGCTTGGCCCAGACAGGGGACCCAGGAAACACCATATATTTT
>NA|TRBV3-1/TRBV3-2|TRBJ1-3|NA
CASSQARDIGNTIYF
TGTGCCAGCAGCCAGGCCCGGGACATAGGAAACACCATATATTTT
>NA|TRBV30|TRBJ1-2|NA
CAWTGGRLYYGYTF
TGTGCCTGGACCGGGGGGCGCTTATACTATGGCTACACCTTC